Presented here are 26 T cell receptor beta chains from one specimen sequenced in a study of T cell repertoires in cytomegalovirus infection. Their specific antigens are unknown. TCRdb recomputed calls from the reads with MiXCR, one row per CDR3 protein. The data show tens of thousands of distinct CDR3 sequences, about 40% seen once. This material consisted of CD8+ T cells from cultured PBMCs, taken from culture after CMV antigen stimulation. These receptor sequences come from a human donor in good health (CMV status not recorded). Some clones in this sample may be carry-over from other donors' samples.

The chain employs TRBV28 and TRBJ2-4; D is possibly TRBD2 (6 bases). The germline V gene has CDR1 MDHEN and CDR2 SYDVKM. V gave up 6 bases and J gave up 0 bases, with 15 bases separating them. CDR3 length: 16 residues. DNA of the CDR3: TGTGCCAGCAGCCCCCGGGACTTCCTAGCCAAAAACATTCAGTACTTC. Amino acid sequence: CASSPRDFLAKNIQYF. Based on the CDR3 plus reference TRBV28 and TRBJ2-4, the full variable domain is DVKVTQSSRYLVKRTGEKVFLECVQDMDHENMFWYRQDPGLGLRLIYFSYDVKMKEKGDIPEGYSVSREKKERFSLILESASTNQTSMYLCASSPRDFLAKNIQYFGAGTRLSVL.

J is TRBJ1-5 and V is TRBV7-6, with TRBD1 matching 9 bases. CDR3 length: 15 residues. Germline CDR1 reads SGHVS; CDR2 reads FNYEAQ. Trimming removed 8 bases from V and 0 bases from J; junction bases left unmatched: 5. CDR3 bases: TGTGCCAGCTGCCCGACAGGGGGTAGCAATCAGCCCCAGCATTTT. Its protein product is CASCPTGGSNQPQHF.

At least ten counts were recorded for this clonotype. The rearrangement links TRBV7-2 to TRBJ1-1; 8 bases fit TRBD1. Germline V gene lookup returns CDR1 SGHTA and CDR2 FQGNSA. The CDR3 loop spans 15 amino acids. The V and J ends lost 4 bases and 3 bases, in that order; junction bases with no gene match: 7. The CDR3, as DNA: TGTGCCAGCAGCTCTAGACAGGGGTGGGACACTGAAGCTTTCTTT. Translation: CASSSRQGWDTEAFF.

The chain recombines TRBV5-8 with TRBJ1-1; D possibly corresponds to TRBD1 (6 bases). The CDR3 consists of 14 residues. Germline V gene sequence: CDR1 SGHTS, CDR2 YDEGEE. Trimming took off 4 bases at V and 4 bases at J, with 14 bases between the two ends. CDR3 in DNA: TGTGCCAGCAGCAAAGGGGAGGGGGTCACTGAAGCTTTCTTT. This translates into CASSKGEGVTEAFF.

The chain links TRBV10-1 to TRBJ2-2, with D possibly being TRBD1 or TRBD2 (5 bases each). CDR3 length equals 19 residues. The V gene's germline CDR1 is WNHNN and CDR2 SYGVQD (reference sequence). The ends were cut back, 10 bases at V and 3 bases at J, with 30 bases in the middle. The CDR3 region has the DNA TGCGCCACCCCAGAGGGGAGTGCATACGGCTTAGGGGACACCGGGGAGCTGTTTTTT. It specifies CATPEGSAYGLGDTGELFF.

The chain couples TRBV5-6 to TRBJ2-3, with TRBD1 matching over 7 bases. This CDR3 spans 15 amino acids. Germline V gives CDR1 SGHDT, CDR2 YYEEEE. The V segment lost 0 bases and the J segment 2 bases; nucleotides outside the gene matches: 3. CDR3 protein: CASSLGDSYTDTQYF. CDR3 coding DNA: TGTGCCAGCAGCTTGGGGGACAGCTACACAGATACGCAGTATTTT.

Turning to this clonotype: With a much larger clone just one base away, this may be a read error. The rearrangement joins TRBV5-1 to TRBJ2-7; TRBD1 is a possible D gene (5 bases). V was cut by 2 bases and J by 4 bases, with 10 bases left in between. The germline V gene has CDR1 SGHRS and CDR2 YFSETQ. The CDR3 length is 13 residues. The CDR3 loop reads CASSFGAIYEQYF. The CDR3 DNA reads TGCGCCAGCAGCTTTGGGGCCATATACGAGCAGTACTTC.

The gene calls are TRBV4-2 and TRBJ1-5, with 8 bases matching TRBD1. This CDR3 has 15 amino acids. The trim removed 0 bases at V and 3 bases at J, leaving 1 base unmatched. From germline, CDR1 is LGHNA and CDR2 YNFKEQ. CDR3 DNA sequence: TGTGCCAGCAGCCAAGAGGACAGGGACAATCAGCCCCAGCATTTT. The encoded protein is CASSQEDRDNQPQHF.

This clonotype was counted a single time. This chain joins TRBV12-3 or TRBV12-4 and TRBJ2-5; D is unclear. The CDR3 is 14 residues long. The V end lost 1 base, the J end lost 1 base, and 7 bases lay between the germline ends. CDR3 coding DNA: TGTGCCAGCAGTTTAGGAACTATCCAAGAGACCCAGTACTTC. Translating gives CASSLGTIQETQYF.

This clonotype has more than one count but fewer than ten. The chain uses TRBV27 and TRBJ2-5, with unresolved D. Germline V lookup: CDR1 MNHEY, CDR2 SMNVEV (reference sequence). The V and J ends lost 4 bases and 2 bases respectively, with 8 bases between them. The CDR3 length is 13 residues. This CDR3 reads CASSSRRQETQYF. The CDR3 DNA reads TGTGCCAGCAGTTCGAGGCGACAAGAGACCCAGTACTTC.

This clonotype showed up just a few times. The chain recombines TRBV7-8 with TRBJ2-1; D is perhaps TRBD1 (6 bases). V lost 5 bases to trimming and J lost 4 bases, with 12 bases between them. The CDR3 has 14 amino acids. Germline CDR1 and CDR2: SGHVS and FQNEAQ. CDR3 DNA: TGTGCCAGCAGCCTCGAAAGGGGGTACAATGAGCAGTTCTTC. It specifies CASSLERGYNEQFF.

The chain joins TRBV5-5 to TRBJ2-2, with D perhaps matching TRBD1 or TRBD2 (5 bases each). V lost 4 bases and J lost 2, with 12 bases in between. CDR3 size: 15 residues. CDR1 and CDR2 from the germline V gene are SGHKS and YYEKEE (reference sequence). This chain's CDR3 is CASSPGTVNTGELFF. CDR3 nucleotides: TGTGCCAGCAGCCCCGGGACGGTAAACACCGGGGAGCTGTTTTTT.

This clonotype has only a few counts. This chain uses TRBV7-2 with TRBJ2-3; a weak D match, TRBD1 (6 bases). This CDR3 is 12 amino acids long. CDR1 is SGHTA, CDR2 FQGNSA, per germline. V lost 6 bases, J lost 8 bases, and 12 bases lay in between. CDR3 DNA sequence: TGTGCCAGCAGTTCACAGGGCGTTACGCAGTATTTT. Encoded protein: CASSSQGVTQYF.

V is TRBV19 and J is TRBJ1-2; 9 positions match TRBD1. Germline CDR1 reads LNHDA; CDR2 reads SQIVND (reference sequence). V shed 7 bases, J shed 7 bases, and the junction held 7 bases outside the gene matches. This CDR3 comprises 13 residues. CDR3 residues: CASTRTGATGYTF. The CDR3 DNA reads as TGTGCCAGTACCAGGACAGGGGCCACTGGCTACACCTTC.

This clonotype was found a few times. This chain joins TRBV7-8 and TRBJ1-5; tentatively, D is TRBD1 (5 bases). Germline CDR1 reads SGHVS; CDR2 reads FQNEAQ. This CDR3 region has 15 residues. The V and J ends lost 0 bases and 2 bases respectively, with 8 bases between them. CDR3: CASSLASQGNQPQHF. For the CDR3, the DNA is TGTGCCAGCAGCTTAGCTTCACAGGGCAATCAGCCCCAGCATTTT.

This clonotype was seen only a few times. The chain combines TRBV7-9 with TRBJ1-2; 9 bases agree with TRBD1. Germline V lookup: CDR1 SEHNR, CDR2 FQNEAQ (reference sequence). This CDR3 has 16 amino acids. Unmatched junction bases numbered 8, after V lost 4 bases and J lost 2 bases. The CDR3 loop is CASSYTGTGHNYGYTF. CDR3 nucleotides: TGTGCCAGCAGCTACACCGGGACAGGGCACAACTATGGCTACACCTTC.

V and J are TRBV29-1 and TRBJ2-7; maybe TRBD1 (6 bases). This CDR3 has 12 amino acids. V was cut by 4 bases and J by 2 bases, with 9 bases left in between. Germline values: CDR1 SQVTM, CDR2 ANQGSEA. DNA for the CDR3: TGCAGCGTTGTCCCAGGGGCCTACGAGCAGTACTTC. Translation: CSVVPGAYEQYF.

V is TRBV27 and J is TRBJ1-3, with a tentative D call TRBD1 (5 bases). V was shortened by 0 bases and J by 4 bases, with 10 bases between the two germline ends. The CDR3 length is 15 residues. The germline CDR1 and CDR2 sequences are MNHEY and SMNVEV (reference sequence). DNA for the CDR3: TGTGCCAGCAGTTTATCGTCAGGGTACGGAAACACCATATATTTT. Translation: CASSLSSGYGNTIYF.

This clonotype has only one observation. The gene calls are TRBV7-9 and TRBJ2-7, with D perhaps matching TRBD1 (6 bases). The CDR3 runs 13 residues. Trimming removed 5 bases from V and 6 bases from J, with 14 bases in between. Germline-derived CDR1 and CDR2 are SEHNR and FQNEAQ (reference sequence). The CDR3 sequence is CASSHLVQGEQYF. The CDR3 DNA reads TGTGCCAGCAGCCACCTAGTACAGGGCGAGCAGTACTTC. The variable domain in full, completed from reference TRBV7-9 and TRBJ2-7, reads DTGVSQNPRHKITKRGQNVTFRCDPISEHNRLYWYRQTLGQGPEFLTYFQNEAQLEKSRLLSDRFSAERPKGSFSTLEIQRTEQGDSAMYLCASSHLVQGEQYFGPGTRLTVT.

This clonotype has just a few counts. The V and J genes are TRBV12-3 or TRBV12-4 and TRBJ2-5, with 9 bases fitting TRBD2. Unmatched junction bases numbered 8, after V lost 8 bases and J lost 4 bases. CDR3 size: 14 residues. In nucleotides, the CDR3 is TGTGCCAGCCGGAAGCGGGAGGTAGGAGAGACCCAGTACTTC. It translates to CASRKREVGETQYF.

This clonotype occurred many times. V and J are TRBV7-2 and TRBJ1-5; 7 bases line up with TRBD1. The CDR3 is 14 amino acids. J was trimmed by 4 bases and V by 4 bases; bases with no gene match: 4. The germline V gene has CDR1 SGHTA and CDR2 FQGNSA. In DNA form, the CDR3 reads TGTGCCAGCAGCTCGGGACAGAGAAATCAGCCCCAGCATTTT. Residues: CASSSGQRNQPQHF. Combining the CDR3 with reference TRBV7-2 and TRBJ1-5 gives the whole variable domain GAGVSQSPSNKVTEKGKDVELRCDPISGHTALYWYRQSLGQGLEFLIYFQGNSAPDKSGLPSDRFSAERTGGSVSTLTIQRTQQEDSAVYLCASSSGQRNQPQHFGDGTRLSIL.

This clonotype was seen a single time. V and J are TRBV25-1 and TRBJ1-1, with no clear D. V was cut by 3 bases and J by 4 bases, with 12 bases left in between. This CDR3 comprises 14 residues. The germline V gene encodes CDR1 MGHDK and CDR2 SYGVNS. Here the CDR3 DNA reads TGTGCCAGCAGTGAGTTGACATCGGGCACTGAAGCTTTCTTT. It yields the protein CASSELTSGTEAFF.

V and J are TRBV7-2 and TRBJ2-7; the D is unclear. Trimming took off 1 base at V and 4 bases at J, with 8 bases between the two ends. Germline V gene sequence: CDR1 SGHTA, CDR2 FQGNSA. The CDR3 is 13 residues long. The CDR3 bases are TGTGCCAGCAGCTTAGGGGAACGTTACGAGCAGTACTTC. Protein sequence: CASSLGERYEQYF.

The V gene is TRBV27, the J gene TRBJ1-2, with D hard to call. The V end lost 2 bases, the J end lost 1 base, and 11 bases lay between the germline ends. The CDR3 runs to 15 residues. CDR1 and CDR2 (germline): MNHEY, SMNVEV (reference sequence). The DNA for the CDR3 is TGTGCCAGCAGTTTACTAGGTCGTATTAACTATGGCTACACCTTC. Amino acids: CASSLLGRINYGYTF.

The sample holds a few counts of this clonotype. The genes are TRBV11-2 and TRBJ2-7; D not resolved. Germline CDR1 SGHAT, CDR2 FQNNGV. The CDR3 sequence is 14 residues long. The ends were cut back, 4 bases at V and 2 bases at J, with 12 bases in the middle. The DNA of the CDR3 is TGTGCCAGCAGCTCTGCTGCAAAACCCTACGAGCAGTACTTC. It translates to CASSSAAKPYEQYF.

Many counts were recorded for this clonotype. The V and J genes are TRBV10-3 and TRBJ1-1; 8 bases are shared with TRBD1. CDR1 and CDR2 from the germline V gene are ENHRY and SYGVKD. This CDR3 is 17 amino acids long. V gave up 1 base and J gave up 5 bases; unmatched junction bases: 12. The CDR3, as DNA: TGTGCCATCAGTGAGTACGGCTCCGGACAGGGCGGTACTGAAGCTTTCTTT. Translating gives CAISEYGSGQGGTEAFF.